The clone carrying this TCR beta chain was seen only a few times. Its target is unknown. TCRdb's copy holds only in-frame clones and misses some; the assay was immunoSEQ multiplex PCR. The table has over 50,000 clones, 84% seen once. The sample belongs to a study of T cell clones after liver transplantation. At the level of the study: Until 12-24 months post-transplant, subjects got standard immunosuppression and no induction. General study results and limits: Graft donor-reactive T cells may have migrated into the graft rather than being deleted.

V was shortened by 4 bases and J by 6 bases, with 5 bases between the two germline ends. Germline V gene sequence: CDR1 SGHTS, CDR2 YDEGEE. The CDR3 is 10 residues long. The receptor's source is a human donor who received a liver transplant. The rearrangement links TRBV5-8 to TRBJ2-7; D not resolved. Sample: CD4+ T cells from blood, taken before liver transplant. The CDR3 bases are TGTGCCAGCAGCCCCATCGAGCAGTACTTC. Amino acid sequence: CASSPIEQYF.